This T cell receptor (beta chain) was captured in a study of shared clonotypes between healthy human individuals. Donors, healthy HIV-negative adults, lacked recent acute infections or vaccinations. All donors were Caucasian adults living in Nashville, Tennessee. Method: immunoSEQ multiplex PCR; TCRdb's copy keeps in-frame clones and lacks some. The table shows some 450,000 clones, with approximately 71% occurring only once. The CDR3 runs to 15 residues. The germline gives CDR1 SGHVT, CDR2 SQSDAQ. V lost 5 bases and J lost 3; bases outside the gene matches: 8. This TCR was recovered from a woman between 35 and 50 years old in good health. Some clones in this sample may be carry-over from other donors' samples. The sample taken for sequencing was PBMCs. The chain links TRBV7-4 to TRBJ1-2, with 8 bases that match TRBD1. The CDR3 sequence is CASSASGQGYYGYTF. The CDR3 DNA reads as TGTGCCAGCAGCGCCAGCGGACAGGGCTACTATGGCTACACCTTC.